A single sample is the source of the 2 T cell receptor beta chains below, sequenced in a study of OX40 agonist ivuxolimab in advanced cancers. The table came from immunoSEQ multiplex PCR; TCRdb's copy has only in-frame clones and leaves some out. The sample includes about 79,000 clones, about 90% of them seen just once. The material was CD4+ or CD8+ T cells sorted from blood, obtained in a trial of the OX40 agonist ivuxolimab. Source of these receptors: an adult with an advanced solid tumor such as melanoma, head and neck, liver or kidney cancer.

This clone was counted a single time. A junction boundary mismatches the germline segment, possibly from a read error. The chain combines TRBV30 with TRBJ2-1; weak D call: TRBD2 (6 bases). Germline lookup yields CDR1 GTSNPN and CDR2 SVGIG (reference sequence). CDR3 length: 15 residues. CDR3 in DNA: TGTGCCTGGAGGGGGGACTTCTACTCCCACAATGAGCAGTTCTTC. Its translation is CAWRGDFYSHNEQFF.

CDR3 residues: CASSLAGVGDIQYF. In nucleotides, the CDR3 is TGTGCCAGCAGCTTAGCAGGGGTCGGGGACATTCAGTACTTC. V and J are TRBV7-9 and TRBJ2-4; D is tentatively TRBD1 or TRBD2 (5 bases each). V was clipped by 0 bases and J by 8 bases, with 11 bases between them. CDR1 and CDR2 (germline): SEHNR, FQNEAQ (reference sequence). The CDR3 extends over 14 amino acids.